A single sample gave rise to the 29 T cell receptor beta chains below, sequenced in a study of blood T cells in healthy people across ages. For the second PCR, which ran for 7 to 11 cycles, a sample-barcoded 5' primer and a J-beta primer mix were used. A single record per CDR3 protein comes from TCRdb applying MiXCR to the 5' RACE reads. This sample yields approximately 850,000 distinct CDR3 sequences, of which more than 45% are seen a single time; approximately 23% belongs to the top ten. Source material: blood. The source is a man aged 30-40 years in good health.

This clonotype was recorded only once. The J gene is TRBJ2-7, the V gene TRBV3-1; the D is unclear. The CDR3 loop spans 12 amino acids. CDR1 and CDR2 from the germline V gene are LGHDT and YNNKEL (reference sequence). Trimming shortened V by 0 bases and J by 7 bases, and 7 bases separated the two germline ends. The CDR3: CASSQESGEQYF. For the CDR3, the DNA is TGTGCCAGCAGCCAAGAATCCGGAGAGCAGTACTTC.

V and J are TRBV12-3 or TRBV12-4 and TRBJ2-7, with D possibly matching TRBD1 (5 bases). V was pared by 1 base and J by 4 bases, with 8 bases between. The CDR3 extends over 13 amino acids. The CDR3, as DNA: TGTGCCAGCAGTTTAGACAGGATGTACGAGCAGTACTTC. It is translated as CASSLDRMYEQYF.

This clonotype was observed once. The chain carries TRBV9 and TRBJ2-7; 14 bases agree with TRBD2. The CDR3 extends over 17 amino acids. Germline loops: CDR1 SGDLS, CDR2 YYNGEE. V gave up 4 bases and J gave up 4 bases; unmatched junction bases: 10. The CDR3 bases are TGTGCCAGCAGCCCCTCGGGACTAGCGGGAGCTACTTACGAGCAGTACTTC. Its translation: CASSPSGLAGATYEQYF.

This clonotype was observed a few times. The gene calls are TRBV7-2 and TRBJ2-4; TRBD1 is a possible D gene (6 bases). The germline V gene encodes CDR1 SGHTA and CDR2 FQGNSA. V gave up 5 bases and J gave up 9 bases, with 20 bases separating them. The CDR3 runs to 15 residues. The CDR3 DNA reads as TGTGCCAGCAGCCCGAGACAGGACGGATGGAGCATTCAGTACTTC. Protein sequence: CASSPRQDGWSIQYF.

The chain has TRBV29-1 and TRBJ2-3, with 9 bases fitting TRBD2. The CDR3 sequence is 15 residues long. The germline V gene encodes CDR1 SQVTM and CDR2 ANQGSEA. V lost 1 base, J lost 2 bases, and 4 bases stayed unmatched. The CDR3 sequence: CSVEVAGDYTDTQYF. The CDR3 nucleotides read TGCAGCGTTGAAGTAGCGGGGGATTACACAGATACGCAGTATTTT.

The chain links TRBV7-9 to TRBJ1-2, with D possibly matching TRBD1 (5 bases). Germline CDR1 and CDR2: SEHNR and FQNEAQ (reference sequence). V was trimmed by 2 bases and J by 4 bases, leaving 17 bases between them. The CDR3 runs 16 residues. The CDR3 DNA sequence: TGTGCCAGCAGCTTAACCGCCAAGGGGCGAGGCTATGGCTACACCTTC. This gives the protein CASSLTAKGRGYGYTF.

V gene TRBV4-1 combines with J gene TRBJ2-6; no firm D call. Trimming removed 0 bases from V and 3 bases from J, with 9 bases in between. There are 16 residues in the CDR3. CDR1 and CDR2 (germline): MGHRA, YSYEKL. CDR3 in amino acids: CASSQEGLGGANVLTF. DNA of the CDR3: TGCGCCAGCAGCCAAGAAGGGTTAGGTGGGGCCAACGTCCTGACTTTC.

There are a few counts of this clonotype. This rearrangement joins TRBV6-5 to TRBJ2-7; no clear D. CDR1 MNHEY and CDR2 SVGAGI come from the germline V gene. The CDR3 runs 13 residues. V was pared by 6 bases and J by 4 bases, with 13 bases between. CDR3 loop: CASRAGVLYEQYF. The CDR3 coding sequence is TGTGCCAGCAGGGCAGGAGTGCTGTACGAGCAGTACTTC.

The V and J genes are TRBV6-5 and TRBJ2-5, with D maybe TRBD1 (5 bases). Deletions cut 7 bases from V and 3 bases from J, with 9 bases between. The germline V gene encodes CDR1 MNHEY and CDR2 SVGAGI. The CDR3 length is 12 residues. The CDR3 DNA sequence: TGTGCCAGCAAAGACAGAAAAGAGACCCAGTACTTC. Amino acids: CASKDRKETQYF.

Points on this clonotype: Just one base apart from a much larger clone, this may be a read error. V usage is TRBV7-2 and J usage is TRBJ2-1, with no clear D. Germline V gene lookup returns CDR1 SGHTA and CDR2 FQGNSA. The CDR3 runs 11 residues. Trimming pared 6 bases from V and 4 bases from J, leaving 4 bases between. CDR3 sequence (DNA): TGTGCCAGCAGGTTTTACAATGAGCAGTTCTTC. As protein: CASRFYNEQFF.

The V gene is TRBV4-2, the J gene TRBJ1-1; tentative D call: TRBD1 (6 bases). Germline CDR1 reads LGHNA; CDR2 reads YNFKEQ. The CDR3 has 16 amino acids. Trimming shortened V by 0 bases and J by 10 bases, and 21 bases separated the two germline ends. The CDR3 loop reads CASSQDQTGTSAGAFF. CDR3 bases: TGTGCCAGCAGCCAAGACCAAACAGGGACCTCGGCCGGAGCTTTCTTT.

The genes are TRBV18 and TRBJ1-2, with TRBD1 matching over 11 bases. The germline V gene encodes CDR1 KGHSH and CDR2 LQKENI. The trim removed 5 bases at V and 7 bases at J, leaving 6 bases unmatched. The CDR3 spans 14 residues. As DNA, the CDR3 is TGTGCCAGCTCAGGACAGGGGGCTGCTTTTGGCTACACCTTC. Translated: CASSGQGAAFGYTF.

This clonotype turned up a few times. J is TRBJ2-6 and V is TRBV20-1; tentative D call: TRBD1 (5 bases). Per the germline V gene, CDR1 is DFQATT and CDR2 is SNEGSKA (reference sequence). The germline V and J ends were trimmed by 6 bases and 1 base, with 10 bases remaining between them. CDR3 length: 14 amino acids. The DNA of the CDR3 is TGCAGTGCGTCACCAGGGTCTGGGGCCAACGTCCTGACTTTC. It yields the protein CSASPGSGANVLTF.

This chain's CDR3 is CASSFLPLDRTGYTF. The DNA of the CDR3 is TGTGCCAGCAGCTTTCTACCTCTGGACAGAACGGGCTACACCTTC. V gene TRBV5-4 combines with J gene TRBJ1-2, with a tentative D call TRBD1 (6 bases). Per germline, CDR1 SGHNT and CDR2 YYREEE (reference sequence). CDR3 length equals 15 residues. Between the trimmed V and J ends, which lost 2 bases and 8 bases, there was a span of 19 bases.

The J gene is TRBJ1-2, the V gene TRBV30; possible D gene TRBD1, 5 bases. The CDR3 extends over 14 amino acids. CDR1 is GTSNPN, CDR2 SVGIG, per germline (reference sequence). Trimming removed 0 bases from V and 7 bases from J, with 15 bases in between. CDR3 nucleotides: TGTGCCTGGAGTGTACGGGGCATCTATCCTGGCTACACCTTC. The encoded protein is CAWSVRGIYPGYTF.

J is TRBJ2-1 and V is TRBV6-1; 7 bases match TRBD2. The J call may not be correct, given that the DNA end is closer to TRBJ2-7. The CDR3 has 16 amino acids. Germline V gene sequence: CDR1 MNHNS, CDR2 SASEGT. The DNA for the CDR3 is TGTGCCAGCTCGACTTTGGGAGGGAGTGAATCCAATGAGCAGTACTTC. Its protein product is CASSTLGGSESNEQYF.

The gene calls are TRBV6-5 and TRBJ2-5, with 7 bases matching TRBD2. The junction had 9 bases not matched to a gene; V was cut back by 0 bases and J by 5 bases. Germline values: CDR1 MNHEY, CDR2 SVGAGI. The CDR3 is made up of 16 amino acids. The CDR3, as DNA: TGTGCCAGCAGTTACTCGTCCAGCGGGACCTTTGAGACCCAGTACTTC. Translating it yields CASSYSSSGTFETQYF.

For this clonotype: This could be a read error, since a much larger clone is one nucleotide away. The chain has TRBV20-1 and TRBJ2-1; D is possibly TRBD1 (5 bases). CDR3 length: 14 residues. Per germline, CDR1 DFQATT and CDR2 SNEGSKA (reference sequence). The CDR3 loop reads CSDRSPVGVNEQFF. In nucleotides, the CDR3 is TGCAGTGATAGATCCCCCGTAGGGGTAAATGAGCAGTTCTTC.

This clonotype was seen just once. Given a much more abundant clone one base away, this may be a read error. The chain's CDR3 is CASSWDSTSTDTQYF. The CDR3 nucleotides are TGCGCCAGCAGCTGGGACAGCACTAGCACAGATACGCAGTATTTT. The chain has TRBV5-1 and TRBJ2-3; TRBD1 aligns across 7 bases. The germline gives CDR1 SGHRS, CDR2 YFSETQ. The V and J ends lost 3 bases and 0 bases, in that order; junction bases with no gene match: 4. The CDR3 runs to 15 residues.

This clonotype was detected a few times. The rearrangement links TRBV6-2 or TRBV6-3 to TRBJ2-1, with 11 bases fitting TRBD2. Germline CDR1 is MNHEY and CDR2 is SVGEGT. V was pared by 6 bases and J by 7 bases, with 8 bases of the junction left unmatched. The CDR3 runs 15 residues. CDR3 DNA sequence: TGTGCCAGCAGCCTCGGGACTAGCGGTCGAAATGAGCAGTTCTTC. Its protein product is CASSLGTSGRNEQFF.

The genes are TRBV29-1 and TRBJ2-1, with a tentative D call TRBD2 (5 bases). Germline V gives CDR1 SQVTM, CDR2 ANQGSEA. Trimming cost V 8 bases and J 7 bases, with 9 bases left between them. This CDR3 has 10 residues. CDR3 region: CSLLANEQFF. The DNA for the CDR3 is TGCAGCCTTCTAGCAAATGAGCAGTTCTTC.

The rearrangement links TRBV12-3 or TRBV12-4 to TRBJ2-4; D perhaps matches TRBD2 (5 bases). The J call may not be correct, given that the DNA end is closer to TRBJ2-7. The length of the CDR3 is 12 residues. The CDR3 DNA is TGTGCCAGCGTTGGAGGCCGCAACGAGCAGTACTTC. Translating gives CASVGGRNEQYF.

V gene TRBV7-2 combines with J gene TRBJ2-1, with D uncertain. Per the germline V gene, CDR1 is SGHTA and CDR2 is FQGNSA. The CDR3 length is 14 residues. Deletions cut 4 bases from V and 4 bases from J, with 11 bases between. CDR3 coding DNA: TGTGCCAGCAGCTCCGGTCGGTCATACAATGAGCAGTTCTTC. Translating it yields CASSSGRSYNEQFF.

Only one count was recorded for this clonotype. CDR3 amino acids: CASSLTSLYEQYF. The CDR3 DNA follows: TGTGCCAGCAGCTTAACTTCCCTTTACGAGCAGTACTTC. V and J are TRBV5-6 and TRBJ2-5; no firm D call. TRBJ2-7 explains the end of the DNA better; the J call may be wrong. From germline, CDR1 is SGHDT and CDR2 YYEEEE. The CDR3 is made up of 13 amino acids.

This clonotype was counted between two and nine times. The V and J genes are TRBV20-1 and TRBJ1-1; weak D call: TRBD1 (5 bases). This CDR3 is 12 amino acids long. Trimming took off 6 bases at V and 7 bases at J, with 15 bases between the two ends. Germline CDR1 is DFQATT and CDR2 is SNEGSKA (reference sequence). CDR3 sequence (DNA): TGCAGTGCCGCCCGGGGGGATGGTGAAGCTTTCTTT. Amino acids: CSAARGDGEAFF.

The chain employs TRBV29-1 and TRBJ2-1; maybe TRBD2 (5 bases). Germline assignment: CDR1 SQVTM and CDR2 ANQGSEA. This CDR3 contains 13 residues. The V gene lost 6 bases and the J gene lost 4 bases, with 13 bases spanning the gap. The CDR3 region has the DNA TGCAGCGTGGGCGAGTCGGGGTACAATGAGCAGTTCTTC. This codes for CSVGESGYNEQFF.

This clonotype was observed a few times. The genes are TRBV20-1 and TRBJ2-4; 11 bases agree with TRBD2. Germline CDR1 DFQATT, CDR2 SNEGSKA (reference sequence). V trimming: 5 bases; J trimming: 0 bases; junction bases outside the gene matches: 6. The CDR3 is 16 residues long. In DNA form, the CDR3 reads TGCAGTGCTGAAGATAGCGGGAGGGGAGCCAAAAACATTCAGTACTTC. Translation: CSAEDSGRGAKNIQYF.

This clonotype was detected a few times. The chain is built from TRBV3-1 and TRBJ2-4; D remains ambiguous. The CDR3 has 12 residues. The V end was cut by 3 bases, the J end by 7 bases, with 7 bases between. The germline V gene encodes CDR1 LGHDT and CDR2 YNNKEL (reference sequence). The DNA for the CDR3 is TGTGCCAGCAGCCATTGGGGTAACATTCAGTACTTC. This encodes CASSHWGNIQYF.

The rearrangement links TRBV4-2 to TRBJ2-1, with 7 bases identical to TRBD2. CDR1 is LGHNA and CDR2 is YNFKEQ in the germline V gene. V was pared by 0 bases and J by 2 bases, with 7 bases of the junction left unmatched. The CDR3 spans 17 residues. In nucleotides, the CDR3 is TGTGCCAGCAGCCAAGAGATCCAGCGGGGTACCTACAATGAGCAGTTCTTC. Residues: CASSQEIQRGTYNEQFF.